The 3 T cell receptor beta chains listed next were all sequenced from one sample in a study of Ad26.COV2.S vaccination and SARS-CoV-2 variants. Specified treatment: 15 to 20 received Ad26.COV2.S at low or high dose, single or two shots; 5 received placebo; per-sample allocation not given. On day 63 after the first injection, vaccine and placebo recipients gave samples. The method was immunoSEQ multiplex PCR; TCRdb's version includes in-frame clones alone and lacks a portion of them. Seen here are about 380,000 clones, about four fifths observed once, and the top ten hold about 7.4%. The starting material was peripheral blood, obtained in a trial of Ad26.COV2.S vaccine versus placebo. The receptors here all came from a person aged 18-65 years who received the Ad26.COV2.S COVID-19 vaccine or a placebo.

The gene calls are TRBV27 and TRBJ1-2, with TRBD1 identical over 7 bases. From germline, CDR1 is MNHEY and CDR2 SMNVEV (reference sequence). The trim removed 2 bases at V and 5 bases at J, leaving 14 bases unmatched. CDR3 size: 17 residues. This CDR3 is CASSLMPGGQLEYGYTF. The CDR3 DNA follows: TGTGCCAGCAGTTTAATGCCGGGGGGACAGCTTGAGTATGGCTACACCTTC.

The CDR3 nucleotides are TGCGCCAGCAGCCCGGGACTAGCGGGAACGCGGGGCGAGCAGTACTTC. Translation gives CASSPGLAGTRGEQYF. The chain joins TRBV5-1 to TRBJ2-7; 13 positions agree with TRBD2. The CDR3 has 16 amino acids. CDR1 and CDR2 (germline): SGHRS, YFSETQ. After removal of 4 bases from V and 6 bases from J, the junction contained 10 bases not matched to a gene. Combining the CDR3 with reference TRBV5-1 and TRBJ2-7 gives the whole variable domain KAGVTQTPRYLIKTRGQQVTLSCSPISGHRSVSWYQQTPGQGLQFLFEYFSETQRNKGNFPGRFSGRQFSNSRSEMNVSTLELGDSALYLCASSPGLAGTRGEQYFGPGTRLTVT.

This sequence joins TRBV7-2 and TRBJ2-1; 7 nucleotides agree with TRBD2. CDR3 length: 15 amino acids. Per germline, CDR1 SGHTA and CDR2 FQGNSA. Losses at the gene ends were 2 bases for V and 7 bases for J; bases not matched to a gene: 8. CDR3 protein: CASSLRGGPRNEQFF. In DNA, the CDR3 is TGTGCCAGCAGCTTACGGGGAGGGCCCAGGAATGAGCAGTTCTTC.